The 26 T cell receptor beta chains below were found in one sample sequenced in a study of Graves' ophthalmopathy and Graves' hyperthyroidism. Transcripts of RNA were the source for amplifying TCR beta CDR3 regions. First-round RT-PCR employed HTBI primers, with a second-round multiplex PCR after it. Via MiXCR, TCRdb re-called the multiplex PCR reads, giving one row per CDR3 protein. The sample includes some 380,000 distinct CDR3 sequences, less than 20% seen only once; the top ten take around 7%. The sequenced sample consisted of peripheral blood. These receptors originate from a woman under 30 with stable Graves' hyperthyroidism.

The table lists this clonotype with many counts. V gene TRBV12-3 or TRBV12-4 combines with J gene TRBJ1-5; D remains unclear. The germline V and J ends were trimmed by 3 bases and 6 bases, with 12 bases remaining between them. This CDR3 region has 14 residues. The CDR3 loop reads CASSFRGLSQPQHF. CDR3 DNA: TGTGCCAGCAGTTTTCGCGGGTTGAGTCAGCCCCAGCATTTT.

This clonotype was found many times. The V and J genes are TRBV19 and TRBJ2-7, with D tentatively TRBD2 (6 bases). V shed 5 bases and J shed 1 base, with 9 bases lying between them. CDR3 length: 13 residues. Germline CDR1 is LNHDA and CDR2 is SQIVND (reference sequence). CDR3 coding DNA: TGTGCCAGTAGTGCGGGGATTTCCTACGAGCAGTACTTC. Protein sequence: CASSAGISYEQYF.

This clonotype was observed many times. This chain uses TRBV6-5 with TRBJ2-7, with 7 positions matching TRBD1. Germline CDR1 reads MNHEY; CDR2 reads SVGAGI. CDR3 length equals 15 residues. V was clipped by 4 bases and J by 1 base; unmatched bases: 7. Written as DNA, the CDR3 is TGTGCCAGCAGTTCCGACAGGGACCTATCCTACGAGCAGTACTTC. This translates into CASSSDRDLSYEQYF.

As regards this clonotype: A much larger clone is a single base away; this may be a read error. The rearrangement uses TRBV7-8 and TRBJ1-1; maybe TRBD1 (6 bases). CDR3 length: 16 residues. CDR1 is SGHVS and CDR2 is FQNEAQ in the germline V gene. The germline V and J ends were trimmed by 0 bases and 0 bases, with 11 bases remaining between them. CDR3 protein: CASSLAGGQMNTEAFF. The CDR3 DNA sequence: TGTGCCAGCAGCTTAGCGGGGGGACAAATGAACACTGAAGCTTTCTTT.

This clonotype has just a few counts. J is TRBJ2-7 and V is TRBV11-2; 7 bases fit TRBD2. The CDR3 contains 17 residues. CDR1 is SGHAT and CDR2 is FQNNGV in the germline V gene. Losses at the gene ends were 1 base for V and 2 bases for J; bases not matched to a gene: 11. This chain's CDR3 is CASSLGPLSAGPYEQYF. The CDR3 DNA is TGTGCCAGCAGCTTAGGACCCCTCTCAGCGGGGCCCTACGAGCAGTACTTC.

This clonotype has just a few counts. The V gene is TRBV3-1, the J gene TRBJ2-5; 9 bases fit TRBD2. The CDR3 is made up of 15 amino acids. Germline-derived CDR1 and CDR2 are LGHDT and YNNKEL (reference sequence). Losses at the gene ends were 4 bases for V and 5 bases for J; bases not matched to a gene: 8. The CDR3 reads CASSRRRGGHETQYF. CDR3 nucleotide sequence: TGTGCCAGCAGCCGGAGGCGGGGGGGCCACGAGACCCAGTACTTC.

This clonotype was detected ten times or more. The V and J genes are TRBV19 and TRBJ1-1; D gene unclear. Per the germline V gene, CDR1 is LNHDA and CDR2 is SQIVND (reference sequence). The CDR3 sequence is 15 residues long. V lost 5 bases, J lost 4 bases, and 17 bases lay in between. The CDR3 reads CASSLIVDMVTEAFF. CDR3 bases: TGTGCCAGTAGTCTGATTGTTGATATGGTCACTGAAGCTTTCTTT.

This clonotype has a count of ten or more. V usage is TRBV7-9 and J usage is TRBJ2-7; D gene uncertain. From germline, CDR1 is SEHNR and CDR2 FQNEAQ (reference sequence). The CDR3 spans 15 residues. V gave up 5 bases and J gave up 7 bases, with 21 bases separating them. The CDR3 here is CASSPRTSPLREQYF. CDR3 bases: TGTGCCAGCAGCCCGAGGACGTCGCCGTTGCGAGAGCAGTACTTC.

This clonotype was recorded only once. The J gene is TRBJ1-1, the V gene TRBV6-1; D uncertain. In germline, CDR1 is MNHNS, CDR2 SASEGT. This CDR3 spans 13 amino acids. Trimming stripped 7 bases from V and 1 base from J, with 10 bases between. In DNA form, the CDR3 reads TGTGCCAGCACCCCTTCAGGGAACACTGAAGCTTTCTTT. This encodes CASTPSGNTEAFF.

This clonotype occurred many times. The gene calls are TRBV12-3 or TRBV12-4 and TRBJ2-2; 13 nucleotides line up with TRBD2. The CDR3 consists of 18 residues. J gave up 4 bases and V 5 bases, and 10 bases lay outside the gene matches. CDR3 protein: CASSPRRLAGGLTGELFF. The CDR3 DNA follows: TGTGCCAGCAGTCCTCGCCGACTAGCGGGGGGCCTCACCGGGGAGCTGTTTTTT.

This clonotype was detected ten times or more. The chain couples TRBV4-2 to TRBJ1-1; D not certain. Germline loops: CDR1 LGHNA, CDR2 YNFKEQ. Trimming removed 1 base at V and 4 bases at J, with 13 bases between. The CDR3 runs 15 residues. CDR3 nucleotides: TGTGCCAGCAGCCAAGGAGGGTCGATGGGCACTGAAGCTTTCTTT. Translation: CASSQGGSMGTEAFF.

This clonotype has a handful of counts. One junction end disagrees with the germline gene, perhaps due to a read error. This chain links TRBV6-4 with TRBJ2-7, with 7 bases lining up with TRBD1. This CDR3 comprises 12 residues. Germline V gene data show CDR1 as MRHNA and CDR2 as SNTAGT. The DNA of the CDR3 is TGTGCCAGCAGTTACAGGGGTAACGAGCAGTGCTTC. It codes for CASSYRGNEQCF.

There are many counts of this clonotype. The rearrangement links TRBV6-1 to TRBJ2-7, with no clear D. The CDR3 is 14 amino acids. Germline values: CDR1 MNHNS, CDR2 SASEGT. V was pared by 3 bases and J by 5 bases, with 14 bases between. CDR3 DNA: TGTGCCAGCAGTGATATGCTCTCTTCCCACGAGCAGTACTTC. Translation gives CASSDMLSSHEQYF.

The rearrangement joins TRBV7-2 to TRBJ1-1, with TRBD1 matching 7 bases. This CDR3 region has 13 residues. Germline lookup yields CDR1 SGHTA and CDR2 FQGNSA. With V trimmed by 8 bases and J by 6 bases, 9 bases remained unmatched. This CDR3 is CASPPQGGPEAFF. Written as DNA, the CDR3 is TGTGCCAGCCCCCCCCAGGGGGGGCCTGAAGCTTTCTTT. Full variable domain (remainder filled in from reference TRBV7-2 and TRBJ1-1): GAGVSQSPSNKVTEKGKDVELRCDPISGHTALYWYRQSLGQGLEFLIYFQGNSAPDKSGLPSDRFSAERTGGSVSTLTIQRTQQEDSAVYLCASPPQGGPEAFFGQGTRLTVV.

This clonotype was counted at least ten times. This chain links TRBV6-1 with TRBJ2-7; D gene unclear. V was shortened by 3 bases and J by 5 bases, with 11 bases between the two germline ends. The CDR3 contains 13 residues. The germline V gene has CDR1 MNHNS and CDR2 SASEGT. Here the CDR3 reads CASSEGSSNEQYF. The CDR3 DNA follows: TGTGCCAGCAGTGAGGGCAGTAGCAACGAGCAGTACTTC.

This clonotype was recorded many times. The chain's CDR3 is CASSTTKGGYTF. The DNA for the CDR3 is TGTGCCAGCAGTACCACCAAAGGCGGCTACACCTTC. The chain couples TRBV12-3 or TRBV12-4 to TRBJ1-2; D uncertain. Deletions cut 5 bases from V and 8 bases from J, with 12 bases between. This CDR3 comprises 12 residues.

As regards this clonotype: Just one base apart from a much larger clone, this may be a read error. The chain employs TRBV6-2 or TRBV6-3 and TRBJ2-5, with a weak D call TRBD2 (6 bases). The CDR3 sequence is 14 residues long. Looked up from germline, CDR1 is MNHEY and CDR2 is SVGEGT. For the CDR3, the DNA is TGTGCCAGCAGTAACCCGGGACTGCAAGAGACCAAGTACTTC. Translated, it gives CASSNPGLQETKYF.

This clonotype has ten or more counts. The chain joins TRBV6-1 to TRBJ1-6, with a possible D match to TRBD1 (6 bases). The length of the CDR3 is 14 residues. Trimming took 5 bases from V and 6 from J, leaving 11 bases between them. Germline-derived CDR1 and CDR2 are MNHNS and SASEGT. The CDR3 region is CASSIRTVNSPLHF. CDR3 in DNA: TGTGCCAGCAGTATCCGGACAGTTAATTCACCCCTCCACTTT.

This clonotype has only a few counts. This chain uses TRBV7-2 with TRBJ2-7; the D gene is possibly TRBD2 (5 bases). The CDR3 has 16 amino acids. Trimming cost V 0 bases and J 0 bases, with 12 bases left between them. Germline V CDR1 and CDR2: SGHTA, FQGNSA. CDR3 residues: CASSLAGITSSYEQYF. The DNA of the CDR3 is TGTGCCAGCAGCTTAGCAGGGATAACTAGCTCCTACGAGCAGTACTTC.

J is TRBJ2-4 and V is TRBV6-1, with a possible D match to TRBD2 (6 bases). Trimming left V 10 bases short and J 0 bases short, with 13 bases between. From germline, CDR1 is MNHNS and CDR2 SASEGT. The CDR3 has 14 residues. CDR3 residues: CAISGSVAKNIQYF. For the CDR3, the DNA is TGTGCCATCAGCGGGTCCGTAGCCAAAAACATTCAGTACTTC.

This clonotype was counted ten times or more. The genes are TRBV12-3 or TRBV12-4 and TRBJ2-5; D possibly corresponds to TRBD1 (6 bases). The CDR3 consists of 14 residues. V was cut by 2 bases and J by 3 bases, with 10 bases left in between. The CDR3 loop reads CASSLTAGEETQYF. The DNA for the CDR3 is TGTGCCAGCAGTTTAACGGCAGGGGAAGAGACCCAGTACTTC.

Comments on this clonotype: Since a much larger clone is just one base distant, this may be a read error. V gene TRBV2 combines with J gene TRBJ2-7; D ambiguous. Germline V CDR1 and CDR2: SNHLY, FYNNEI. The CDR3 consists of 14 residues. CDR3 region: CACSPVRISYEQYF. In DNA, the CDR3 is TGTGCCTGCAGTCCCGTTCGCATCTCCTACGAGCAGTACTTC.

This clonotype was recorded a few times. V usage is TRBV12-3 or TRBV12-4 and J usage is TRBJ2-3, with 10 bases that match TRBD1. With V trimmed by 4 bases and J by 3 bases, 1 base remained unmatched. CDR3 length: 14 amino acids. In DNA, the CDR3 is TGTGCCAGCAGTTGGGGACAGGGGACAGATACGCAGTATTTT. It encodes CASSWGQGTDTQYF.

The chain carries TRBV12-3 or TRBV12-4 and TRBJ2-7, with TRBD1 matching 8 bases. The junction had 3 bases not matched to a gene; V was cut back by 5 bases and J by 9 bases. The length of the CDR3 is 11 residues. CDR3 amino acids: CASSPGTGQYF. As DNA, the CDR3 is TGTGCCAGCAGTCCCGGGACAGGGCAGTACTTC.

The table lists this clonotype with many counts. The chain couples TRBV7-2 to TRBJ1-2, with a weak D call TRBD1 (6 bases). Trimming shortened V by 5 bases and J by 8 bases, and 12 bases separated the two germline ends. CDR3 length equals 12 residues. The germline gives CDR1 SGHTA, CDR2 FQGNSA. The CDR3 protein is CASSPGVGGYTF. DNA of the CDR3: TGTGCCAGCAGCCCAGGGGTTGGGGGCTACACCTTC. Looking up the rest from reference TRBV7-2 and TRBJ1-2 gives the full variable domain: GAGVSQSPSNKVTEKGKDVELRCDPISGHTALYWYRQSLGQGLEFLIYFQGNSAPDKSGLPSDRFSAERTGGSVSTLTIQRTQQEDSAVYLCASSPGVGGYTFGSGTRLTVV.

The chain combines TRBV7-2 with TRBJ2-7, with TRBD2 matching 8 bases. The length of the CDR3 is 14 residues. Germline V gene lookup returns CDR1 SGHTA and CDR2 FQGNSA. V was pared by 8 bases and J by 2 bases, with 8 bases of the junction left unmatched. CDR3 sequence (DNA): TGTGCCAGCTTGAAGGCGGGGGGTACCTACGAGCAGTACTTC. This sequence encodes CASLKAGGTYEQYF.